This passage covers 18 T cell receptor beta chains from one sample sequenced in a study of T-cell reconstitution after alpha-beta-depleted transplantation in children. The library targeted TCRbeta and was prepared with unique molecular identifiers. TCRdb ran MiXCR on the PCR reads and lists one entry per CDR3 protein. The sample has nearly 550,000 distinct CDR3 sequences; around 20% are singletons. The sequencing here drew on PBMCs from the stem cell graft donor, taken from the stem cell graft. These receptors all come from a human donor who donated a stem cell graft to a child with acute lymphoblastic leukemia.

V gene TRBV24-1 combines with J gene TRBJ2-7; tentatively, D is TRBD1 (6 bases). This CDR3 is 13 amino acids long. The germline V gene has CDR1 KGHDR and CDR2 SFDVKD. V was pared by 0 bases and J by 6 bases, with 8 bases between. The CDR3: CATSDLTGPEQYF. The DNA for the CDR3 is TGTGCCACCAGTGATTTGACAGGGCCCGAGCAGTACTTC.

This rearrangement joins TRBV5-1 to TRBJ1-3; the match to TRBD1 covers 7 bases. V shed 7 bases, J shed 0 bases, and the junction held 7 bases outside the gene matches. Germline CDR1 is SGHRS and CDR2 is YFSETQ. The CDR3 has 15 amino acids. CDR3 loop: CASRLTGDSGNTIYF. CDR3 sequence (DNA): TGCGCCAGCCGCCTTACAGGGGACTCTGGAAACACCATATATTTT.

The V and J genes are TRBV5-4 and TRBJ2-3, with D unclear. The CDR3 extends over 13 amino acids. The V gene lost 2 bases and the J gene lost 11 bases, with 15 bases spanning the gap. Germline CDR1 is SGHNT and CDR2 is YYREEE (reference sequence). The CDR3 DNA follows: TGTGCCAGCAGCTTCGTCTTCTCCTCACGGCAGTATTTT. This gives the protein CASSFVFSSRQYF.

This clonotype has more than one count but fewer than ten. The gene calls are TRBV5-1 and TRBJ2-7; 9 bases line up with TRBD2. CDR3 length: 15 residues. CDR1 and CDR2 (germline): SGHRS, YFSETQ. V lost 0 bases and J lost 7; bases outside the gene matches: 8. CDR3 region: CASSLVRGRAREQYF. CDR3 bases: TGCGCCAGCAGCTTGGTCCGCGGGAGGGCCCGGGAGCAGTACTTC.

V usage is TRBV5-4 and J usage is TRBJ2-5; 14 positions match TRBD2. V dropped 3 bases and J dropped 5; count of bases not matched to a gene: 15. Germline V CDR1 and CDR2: SGHNT, YYREEE (reference sequence). The CDR3 has 19 amino acids. DNA for the CDR3: TGTGCCAGCAGCTCGGACCCGGGACTAGCGGGAGAGAGAGGGGAGACCCAGTACTTC. The encoded protein is CASSSDPGLAGERGETQYF. The full variable domain, rest sourced from reference TRBV5-4 and TRBJ2-5, is ETGVTQSPTHLIKTRGQQVTLRCSSQSGHNTVSWYQQALGQGPQFIFQYYREEENGRGNFPPRFSGLQFPNYSSELNVNALELDDSALYLCASSSDPGLAGERGETQYFGPGTRLLVL.

This clonotype was recorded a few times. V is TRBV29-1 and J is TRBJ1-4; tentatively, D is TRBD1 (6 bases). CDR3 length: 14 residues. Trimming pared 1 base from V and 6 bases from J, leaving 12 bases between. The germline V gene encodes CDR1 SQVTM and CDR2 ANQGSEA. CDR3 amino acids: CSVEGGGADEKLFF. CDR3 sequence (DNA): TGCAGCGTTGAAGGGGGGGGCGCAGATGAAAAACTGTTTTTT.

A few counts support this clonotype. J is TRBJ2-7 and V is TRBV20-1, with D perhaps matching TRBD2 (6 bases). CDR3 size: 15 residues. V lost 0 bases and J 4 bases, leaving 16 bases between the germline ends. Germline V lookup: CDR1 DFQATT, CDR2 SNEGSKA (reference sequence). The CDR3 DNA reads as TGCAGTGCTAGAGATAGAATGGCGGGACGGTACGAGCAGTACTTC. It specifies CSARDRMAGRYEQYF.

The rearrangement joins TRBV12-3 or TRBV12-4 to TRBJ2-1; no clear D. The CDR3 has 15 residues. V lost 3 bases to trimming and J lost 4 bases, with 13 bases between them. This CDR3 reads CASSFSPTIYNEQFF. CDR3 nucleotide sequence: TGTGCCAGCAGTTTCAGTCCGACCATTTACAATGAGCAGTTCTTC.

This clonotype has just a few counts. This rearrangement joins TRBV27 to TRBJ1-6; D gene ambiguous. Between the trimmed V and J ends, which lost 5 bases and 11 bases, there was a span of 13 bases. Per germline, CDR1 MNHEY and CDR2 SMNVEV (reference sequence). CDR3 length: 13 amino acids. The CDR3 protein is CASSSGSRTPLHF. CDR3 bases: TGTGCCAGCAGTAGTGGGAGTCGGACACCCCTCCACTTT.

This clonotype occurred a few times. This sequence joins TRBV7-9 and TRBJ2-3; tentatively, D is TRBD2 (5 bases). Germline lookup yields CDR1 SEHNR and CDR2 FQNEAQ (reference sequence). The CDR3 is made up of 16 amino acids. V lost 5 bases and J lost 6, with 21 bases in between. The CDR3 DNA is TGTGCCAGCAGCCCCTACCGGGATACCCCGCGGGATACGCAGTATTTT. Amino acids: CASSPYRDTPRDTQYF. The full variable domain, rest sourced from reference TRBV7-9 and TRBJ2-3, is DTGVSQNPRHKITKRGQNVTFRCDPISEHNRLYWYRQTLGQGPEFLTYFQNEAQLEKSRLLSDRFSAERPKGSFSTLEIQRTEQGDSAMYLCASSPYRDTPRDTQYFGPGTRLTVL.

This clonotype was observed a handful of times. The chain recombines TRBV5-1 with TRBJ1-4; D is perhaps TRBD1 (6 bases). The CDR3 length is 14 residues. V shed 3 bases and J shed 8 bases, with 14 bases lying between them. Germline loops: CDR1 SGHRS, CDR2 YFSETQ. This CDR3 reads CASSSTQGREKLFF. As DNA, the CDR3 is TGCGCCAGCAGCTCTACGCAGGGGAGAGAAAAACTGTTTTTT.

The table lists this clonotype with a few counts. V and J are TRBV10-3 and TRBJ2-3; tentative D call: TRBD1 (6 bases). Per the germline V gene, CDR1 is ENHRY and CDR2 is SYGVKD. The V end lost 4 bases, the J end lost 4 bases, and 6 bases lay between the germline ends. The CDR3 has 12 residues. The CDR3: CAISGTADTQYF. The DNA for the CDR3 is TGTGCCATCAGTGGGACAGCAGATACGCAGTATTTT.

This clonotype turned up a few times. V gene TRBV5-6 combines with J gene TRBJ2-2; the D gene could be TRBD1 or TRBD2 (5 bases each). The ends were cut back, 2 bases at V and 5 bases at J, with 13 bases in the middle. The CDR3 totals 15 residues. From germline, CDR1 is SGHDT and CDR2 YYEEEE. CDR3 in amino acids: CASSFRTWGTGELFF. The CDR3 DNA is TGTGCCAGCAGCTTTCGGACCTGGGGGACCGGGGAGCTGTTTTTT.

This rearrangement joins TRBV29-1 to TRBJ1-6; 7 bases are a match to TRBD1. Germline V gives CDR1 SQVTM, CDR2 ANQGSEA. Trimming cost V 4 bases and J 10 bases; bases outside gene matches: 7. The CDR3 loop spans 13 amino acids. CDR3 residues: CSVGGQGGSPLHF. The CDR3 nucleotides are TGCAGCGTTGGGGGGCAGGGGGGCTCACCCCTCCACTTT.

This clonotype has a handful of counts. V and J are TRBV27 and TRBJ2-3, with 12 bases lining up with TRBD1. After removal of 4 bases from V and 5 bases from J, the junction contained 4 bases not matched to a gene. The CDR3 runs 15 residues. The germline V gene has CDR1 MNHEY and CDR2 SMNVEV (reference sequence). The CDR3 is CASSWDRGRLDTQYF. CDR3 in DNA: TGTGCCAGCAGTTGGGACAGGGGGCGATTAGATACGCAGTATTTT.

This clonotype was counted only a few times. The CDR3 DNA is TGTGCCAGCAGCTTAGTCGGTAGCGGGAGATACAGGGGTTACGAGCAGTACTTC. This gives the protein CASSLVGSGRYRGYEQYF. V is TRBV11-1 and J is TRBJ2-7, with 9 bases that match TRBD2. Germline assignment: CDR1 SGHAT and CDR2 FQDESV (reference sequence). This CDR3 has 18 residues. V was pared by 1 base and J by 4 bases, with 14 bases of the junction left unmatched.

This clonotype showed up many times. The chain is built from TRBV7-9 and TRBJ1-2; D not resolved. The germline CDR1 and CDR2 sequences are SEHNR and FQNEAQ (reference sequence). The CDR3 has 13 residues. V was clipped by 0 bases and J by 5 bases, with 7 bases between them. CDR3 in DNA: TGTGCCAGCAGCTTAGCAGTGGGGTATGGCTACACCTTC. Amino acids: CASSLAVGYGYTF. The full variable domain, completed using reference TRBV7-9 and TRBJ1-2, is DTGVSQNPRHKITKRGQNVTFRCDPISEHNRLYWYRQTLGQGPEFLTYFQNEAQLEKSRLLSDRFSAERPKGSFSTLEIQRTEQGDSAMYLCASSLAVGYGYTFGSGTRLTVV.

This clonotype was observed a handful of times. This rearrangement joins TRBV10-2 to TRBJ2-7; no clear D. Germline CDR1 is WSHSY and CDR2 is SAAADI. V shed 2 bases and J shed 0 bases, with 11 bases lying between them. The CDR3 has 15 residues. The CDR3 protein is CASSELEAFSYEQYF. The DNA of the CDR3 is TGCGCCAGCAGTGAGCTAGAGGCTTTCTCCTACGAGCAGTACTTC.